The present T cell receptor beta chain was sequenced within a study of T cells after yellow fever vaccination. Looking at the study overall: Fractions of low cell number were prepared using SMART-Seq v4 Ultra Low Input. Regarding the study as a whole: Peak timing came faster in the weaker secondary response, day 5 versus 15. Detected again after the booster were most primary-vaccination clones, at roughly 95% CD4 and approximately 90% CD8.

Only a few counts were recorded for this clonotype. Its target is not known. Germline assignment: CDR1 DFQATT and CDR2 SNEGSKA (reference sequence). This CDR3 spans 15 amino acids. The ends were cut back, 0 bases at V and 4 bases at J, with 13 bases in the middle. Researchers made TCR cDNA using 5'RACE template switching, and this step added a universal primer site and UMIs. TCRdb reprocessed the 5' RACE reads via MiXCR and lists one record per CDR3 protein. The data contain about 200,000 distinct CDR3 sequences, 3% to 4% of them singletons. The gene calls are TRBV20-1 and TRBJ1-5, with D uncertain. The source is a man aged 18 to 30 who received the YFV17D yellow fever vaccine. This specimen was CD4+ T cells sorted from PBMCs, taken 10 days after the yellow fever booster vaccination. The CDR3 sequence: CSAREKASENQPQHF. The CDR3 nucleotides read TGCAGTGCTAGAGAGAAAGCCTCGGAAAATCAGCCCCAGCATTTT.